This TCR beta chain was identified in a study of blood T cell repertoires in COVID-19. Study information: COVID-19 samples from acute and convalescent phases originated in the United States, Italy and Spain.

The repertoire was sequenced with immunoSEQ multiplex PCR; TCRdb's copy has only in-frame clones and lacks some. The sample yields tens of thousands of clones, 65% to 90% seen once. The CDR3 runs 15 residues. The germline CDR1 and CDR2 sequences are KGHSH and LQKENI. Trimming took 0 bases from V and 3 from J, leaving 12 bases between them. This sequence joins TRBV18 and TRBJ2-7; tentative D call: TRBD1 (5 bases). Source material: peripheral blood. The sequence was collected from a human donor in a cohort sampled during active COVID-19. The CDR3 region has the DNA TGTGCCAGCTCACCACCGGGCCAGGGTGGCTACGAGCAGTACTTC. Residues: CASSPPGQGGYEQYF.